In this sample, the clone carrying this TCR beta chain turned up a few times. CDR3 size: 12 residues. Germline lookup yields CDR1 LNHDA and CDR2 SQIVND (reference sequence). Trimming pared 2 bases from V and 4 bases from J, leaving 5 bases between. The PCR contained 60 Vbeta and 13 Jbeta primers. TCRdb's copy holds only in-frame clones and misses some; the assay was immunoSEQ multiplex PCR. This table holds some 180,000 clones, nearly 80% found once. This specimen belongs to a study of cytomegalovirus exposure and HLA in healthy donors. The V call is TRBV19, the J call TRBJ1-1, with D perhaps TRBD1 (5 bases). This clonotype originated in a female donor in good health and CMV-seronegative. The sequencing input was PBMCs. CDR3 sequence (DNA): TGTGCCAGTAGTATAACAGGCACTGAAGCTTTCTTT. Amino acids: CASSITGTEAFF.